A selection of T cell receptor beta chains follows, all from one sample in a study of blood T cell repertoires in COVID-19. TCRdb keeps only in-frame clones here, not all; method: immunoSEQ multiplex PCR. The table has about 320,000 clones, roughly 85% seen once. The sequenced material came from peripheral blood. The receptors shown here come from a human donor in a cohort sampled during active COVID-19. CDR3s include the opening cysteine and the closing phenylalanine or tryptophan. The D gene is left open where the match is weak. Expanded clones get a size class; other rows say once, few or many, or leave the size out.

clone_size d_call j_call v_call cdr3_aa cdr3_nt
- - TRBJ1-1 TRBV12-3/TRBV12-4 CASRLSGSTEAFF TGTGCCAGCAGGCTGTCGGGGTCAACTGAAGCTTTCTTT
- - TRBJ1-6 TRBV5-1 CASSLETPGGNSPLHF TGCGCCAGCAGCTTGGAGACTCCGGGAGGTAATTCACCCCTCCACTTT
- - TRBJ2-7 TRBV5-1 CASRRDGYEQYF TGCGCCAGCAGGCGGGACGGCTACGAGCAGTACTTC
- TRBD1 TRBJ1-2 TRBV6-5 CASSPRDRGRGYTF TGTGCCAGCAGTCCCCGGGACAGGGGAAGGGGCTACACCTTC
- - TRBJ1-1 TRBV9 CASTPGGANTEAFF TGTGCCAGCACCCCGGGGGGAGCGAACACTGAAGCTTTCTTT
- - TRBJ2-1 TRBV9 CASSVGGIYNEQFF TGTGCCAGCAGCGTCGGGGGTATATACAATGAGCAGTTCTTC
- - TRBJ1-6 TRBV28 CASSLFDSGVGNSPLHF TGTGCCAGCAGTTTATTCGATTCAGGGGTAGGAAATTCACCCCTCCACTTT
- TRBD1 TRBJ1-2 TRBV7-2 CASSLDQLTGVNYGYTF TGTGCCAGCAGCTTAGACCAGCTCACAGGGGTAAACTATGGCTACACCTTC
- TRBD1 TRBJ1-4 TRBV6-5 CASSPRQGRNEKLFF TGTGCCAGCAGTCCAAGACAGGGAAGAAATGAAAAACTGTTTTTT
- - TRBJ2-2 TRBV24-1 CATRAVAIGELFF TGTGCCACCCGAGCGGTAGCCATCGGGGAGCTGTTTTTT
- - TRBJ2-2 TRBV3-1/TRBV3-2 CASSQQGLGDTGELFF TGTGCCAGCAGCCAACAGGGTCTTGGGGACACCGGGGAGCTGTTTTTT
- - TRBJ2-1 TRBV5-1 CASSLQWNEQFF TGCGCCAGCAGCTTACAGTGGAATGAGCAGTTCTTC
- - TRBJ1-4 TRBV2 CASEFHFATNEKLFF TGTGCCAGCGAGTTTCACTTTGCAACTAATGAAAAACTGTTTTTT
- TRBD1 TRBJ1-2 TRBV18 CASSPAGGGLGYTF TGTGCCAGCTCACCCGCGGGAGGGGGCCTTGGCTACACCTTC
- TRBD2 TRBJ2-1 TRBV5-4 CASSPLHSSGGYNEQFF TGTGCCAGCAGCCCCCTTCATTCTAGCGGGGGTTACAATGAGCAGTTCTTC
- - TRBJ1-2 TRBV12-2 CASRPQGDYGYTF TGTGCAAGTCGGCCCCAGGGGGACTATGGCTACACCTTC
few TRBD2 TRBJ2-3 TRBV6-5 CASRGGGTDTQYF TGTGCCAGCAGGGGAGGGGGCACAGATACGCAGTATTTT
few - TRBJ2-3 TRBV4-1 CASSLMTAKRTDTQYF TGCGCCAGCAGTCTTATGACAGCTAAACGCACAGATACGCAGTATTTT
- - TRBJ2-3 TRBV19 CASNNLQGVWTDTQYF TGTGCCAGCAACAATTTACAGGGCGTGTGGACAGATACGCAGTATTTT
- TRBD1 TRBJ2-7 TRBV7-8 CASSLASGTGRTYEQYF TGTGCCAGCAGCTTAGCCTCCGGGACAGGGAGAACCTACGAGCAGTACTTC
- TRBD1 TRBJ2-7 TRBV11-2 CASSLGQANRYEQYF TGTGCCAGCAGCTTGGGACAGGCCAATCGCTACGAGCAGTACTTC
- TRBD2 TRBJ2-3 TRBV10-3 CAIGVTSGGPLDTQYF TGTGCCATCGGGGTTACTAGCGGGGGCCCATTAGATACGCAGTATTTT
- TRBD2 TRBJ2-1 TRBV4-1 CASSPHSGYLAGYLDYNEQFF TGCGCCAGCAGCCCACACAGCGGGTATCTAGCGGGGTACCTCGACTACAATGAGCAGTTCTTC
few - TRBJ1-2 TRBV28 CASSPTFKSNYGYTF TGTGCCAGCAGCCCAACATTCAAATCTAACTATGGCTACACCTTC
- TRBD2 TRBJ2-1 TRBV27 CASTPLAGGSYNEQFF TGTGCCAGCACTCCACTGGCGGGGGGCTCCTACAATGAGCAGTTCTTC
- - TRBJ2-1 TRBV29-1 CSVEEGQGIYNEQFF TGCAGCGTTGAAGAGGGGCAGGGGATCTACAATGAGCAGTTCTTC
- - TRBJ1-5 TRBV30 CAWSVRGMGGQPQHF TGTGCCTGGAGTGTACGGGGAATGGGGGGACAGCCCCAGCATTTT
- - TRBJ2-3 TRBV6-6 CASRNKGAHTDTQYF TGTGCCAGCAGAAACAAAGGGGCCCACACAGATACGCAGTATTTT
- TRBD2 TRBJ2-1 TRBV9 CASSRLAGGPWNEQFF TGTGCCAGCAGCCGATTAGCGGGGGGGCCTTGGAATGAGCAGTTCTTC
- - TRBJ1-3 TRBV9 CASQTGFGNTIYF TGTGCCAGCCAAACAGGGTTCGGAAACACCATATATTTT
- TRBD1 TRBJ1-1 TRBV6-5 CASRATGQGIEAFF TGTGCCAGCAGGGCCACTGGACAGGGAATTGAAGCTTTCTTT
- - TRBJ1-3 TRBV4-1 CASSPRTVSGNTIYF TGCGCCAGCAGCCCGCGGACAGTCTCCGGAAACACCATATATTTT
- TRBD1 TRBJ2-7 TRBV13 CASSLRQGSSYEQYF TGTGCCAGCAGCTTAAGACAGGGGAGCTCCTACGAGCAGTACTTC
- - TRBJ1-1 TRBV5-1 CASSLGDRRNTEAFF TGCGCCAGCAGCTTGGGCGACAGACGGAACACTGAAGCTTTCTTT
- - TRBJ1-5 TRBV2 CASSERGIQPQHF TGTGCCAGCAGTGAAAGAGGTATTCAGCCCCAGCATTTT
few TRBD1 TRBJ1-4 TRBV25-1 CASSDSGQSEKLFF TGTGCCAGCAGTGATTCGGGACAGTCCGAAAAACTGTTTTTT